This TCR beta chain was captured by sequencing in a study of blood T cell repertoires in COVID-19. For the study at large: Sample material is recorded as cDNA or gDNA derived from T cells, B-cell-depleted T cells, or PBMCs.

Study processing details: Amplifying reference gene primers gave estimates of nucleated cell counts. Method: immunoSEQ multiplex PCR; TCRdb's copy keeps in-frame clones and lacks some. V, J and clone size were drawn from that table, and D and trimming were deduced from the DNA. The profile covers roughly 130,000 clones, with roughly 84% appearing a single time and under 5.5% taken by the ten largest. Individuals aged roughly 18 to 100 years were recruited from approximately 22 US areas. Cohort placement rested on clinical history that participants reported themselves. The sequence was collected from a man aged 40-55 years with acute COVID-19. Sequences were obtained from PBMCs or T cells enriched from blood (not recorded which).

The CDR3 loop reads CASSPPTDSYNEQFF. In DNA form, the CDR3 reads TGTGCCAGCAGCCCCCCGACAGACTCCTACAATGAGCAGTTCTTC. The V gene is TRBV27, the J gene TRBJ2-1, with D maybe TRBD1 (5 bases). V was cut by 6 bases and J by 0 bases, with 12 bases left in between. CDR1 MNHEY and CDR2 SMNVEV come from the germline V gene (reference sequence). The CDR3 has 15 amino acids.